The T cell receptor beta chain described here comes from a study of cytomegalovirus exposure and HLA in healthy donors (dated by TCRdb to the late 2010s). Concerning the study at large: An earlier analysis of 550 to 700 of the donors reported more than 250 Gb of sequence data and more than 90 million unique TCR beta sequences from 150 million to 200 million T cells. An early release covering roughly 640 HLA-typed donors comprised about 310 gigabases of sequencing data and 85 million or so unique TCR sequences. Alongside the repertoire data, information on donor age, sex, ethnicity and CMV serostatus was compiled. Every repertoire in the discovery cohort had been generated on one and the same sequencing platform. Class I and class II HLA loci were covered by the typing at four-digit resolution. The T cell repertoires of 670 or so subjects were profiled by immunosequencing and related to cytomegalovirus serostatus. To predict cytomegalovirus infection status, the study brought together high-throughput TCR immunosequencing, statistical association of individual TCRs with disease status, and machine learning. A later analysis re-analyzed previously published TCR beta repertoires from about 600 donors and added high-resolution HLA genotyping to study TCR occurrence patterns. To decide whether each TCR beta V gene segment behaved as functional or pseudogenic, an earlier analysis of approximately 590 of the donors relied on high-throughput TCR beta sequencing. Of the 350 to 400 genotyped donors, roughly 85% fell in the genetic ancestry cluster associated with self-reported Caucasian donors. Besides the first cohort of roughly 660 subjects, a separate validation cohort made up of over 95 different subjects was used. The number of typed donors differed by locus: roughly 620-630 for A, B, C, DRB1 and DQB1; some 540 for DQA1; 606 for DPA1; and 400 to 480 for DPB1. The aim of the study was to test whether cataloging public T cell receptors could identify signatures of past pathogen exposure. In a later genetic analysis, genome-wide SNP genotypes for about three fifths of the 666 donors were used, and that subset was treated as a discovery cohort. The later analysis used no new phenotypic data to find candidate immune exposures, relying instead on TCR beta sequences and their occurrence across donors. A few DR-DQ haplotypes were treated as single units for association and clustering because of strong linkage in the cohort. Across around 400 genotyped donors of the cohort, an average of about 200,000 unique TCR beta nucleotide sequences per donor were sequenced, and roughly 20% of those sequences were non-productive. On the study overall, not on this receptor specifically: In this cohort, only TCR beta chains were sequenced, and detectable features were limited by the absence of alpha or paired-chain data. When HLA alleles, especially DR and DQ, strongly co-occurred, TCR associations were difficult to assign to individual alleles. Because HLA typing was missing for some donors at each locus, association tests included only the typed subset. According to a later analysis, parvovirus B19, influenza, CMV and Epstein-Barr virus appeared linked to several top co-occurrence clusters. A later analysis found that most CMV-associated TCR beta chains appeared HLA-restricted, with HLA associations seemingly driven largely by CMV exposure. A cluster of highly shared sequence variants was judged likely to be a technical artifact of the sequencing pipeline. In a later genetic analysis, fewer N-insertions in productive TCRs were reported among donors in an Asian-associated ancestry cluster than the roughly 640-donor mean. The study listed 164 TCR beta chains as associated with cytomegalovirus. Some IMGT-functional V segments, including TRBV6-2 and TRBV6-3, could not be distinguished by the 87-base-pair reads and were therefore excluded. A further reported finding was that TCR beta sequences accurately predicted the HLA-A and HLA-B alleles for most subjects in the first cohort. In a later genetic analysis, a missense DCLRE1C variant was associated with V-gene and J-gene trimming of TCR beta chains, and the association was replicated in an independent cohort. Because counts were too low, roughly 16 rarely observed V segments, including chromosome 9 orphons, were left out of the earlier analysis of 500 to 650 of the donors. The authors suggested that the approach could potentially be extended to other disease states and immunological phenotypes. Compared with equally common non-associated chains, HLA-associated TCR beta chains in a later analysis were more clonally expanded and had lower generation probabilities. In vitro tests confirmed that three of the cytomegalovirus-associated TCR beta chains recognize cytomegalovirus antigens. The classifier was reported to diagnose cytomegalovirus status with high specificity and sensitivity in both the original cohort and the validation cohort. Roughly uniform sequencing depth across donors was assumed in presence/absence analyses, although this assumption may not hold. In an earlier analysis of approximately 590 of the donors, most TCR beta V segments appeared in productive rearrangements about 87% or about 30% of the time, broadly matching IMGT annotations. Correlated functional status among segregating V segments might reflect linkage disequilibrium, but an unknown experimental factor could not be ruled out. Specific HLA alleles were associated with more than 15,000 TCR beta sequences at a false discovery rate of 0.05 in a later analysis. For the cohort, immune exposure information was limited to CMV serostatus. In a later analysis, the rate of TCR association differed among HLA loci, with DRB1 alleles having the most associated TCRs and HLA-C alleles having the fewest. Across donors, most TCR sequences were observed very rarely, whereas some public TCRs were present in many individuals.

Concerning this clone itself: It has no known antigen specificity.

Receptor libraries were prepared by the immunoSEQ multiplex PCR assay. For the multiplex PCR, a mixture combining 60 forward primers for TCR Vbeta segments and 13 reverse primers for TCR Jbeta segments was used. The CDR3 region of rearranged TCR beta genes was amplified from genomic DNA by a multiplex PCR assay. On the Illumina HiSeq System, the amplified TCR beta libraries were sequenced as 87-base-pair reads. As for how the authors treated the data: A later analysis counted around 72 million unique TCR beta chains across the 666 repertoires, and 10 million to 12 million of these chains were shared by at least two donors. To remove PCR and sequencing errors, raw reads were error-corrected and collapsed into unique sequences using a nearest-neighbor algorithm that merged closely related sequences. To assign V, D and J gene segments, CDR3 sequences were aligned to IMGT reference sequences. For a sequence to be retained, a match of at least six nucleotides was required to both a V gene segment and a J gene segment. A rearrangement was called productive if the CDR3 had no stop codons and remained in frame with V and J, and every other rearrangement was called non-productive. CDR3 was defined according to IMGT convention as the region running from the second conserved V-encoded cysteine to the conserved J-encoded phenylalanine. The earlier analysis of about 610 of the donors excluded any sequence lacking an unambiguous match to a single V gene segment. An earlier analysis of some 610 of the donors called V segments functional above 56.7% productive rearrangements and segregating when the between-donor standard deviation exceeded 5%. To diagnose cytomegalovirus status from the catalog of TCR beta chain sequences, a statistical classification framework was built. In a later analysis, TCR nucleotide sequences were compared against IMGT/GENE-DB human TR gene sequences so that V and J genes could be assigned. The TCRdist pipeline was used in a later analysis to assign CDR3 sequences and most-parsimonious VDJ recombination scenarios. In a later analysis, every TCR beta chain was defined by the combination of its CDR3 amino acid sequence and its V-gene family, and reads without a unique V-gene family were dropped. In a later analysis, 550 to 650 highly shared, low-generation-probability nucleotide sequences were removed to address suspected cross-contamination and a sequencing artifact. In a later analysis, a clonal expansion index for each public chain was calculated from normalized within-repertoire ranks of inferred template counts. Generation probabilities in a later analysis came from a VDJ recombination model fitted to out-of-frame rearrangements, and those results were checked against IGoR. In a later analysis, TCR-TCR, TCR-HLA and TCR-CMV co-occurrence was scored with hypergeometric tests, and a repertoire-size bias correction was applied to TCR pairs. To estimate false discovery rates, a later analysis permuted the HLA or CMV assignments 20 times. In a later analysis, co-occurring TCRs were grouped using DBSCAN, and TCRdist sequence similarity was added for clustering within HLA-allele-positive subsets. Repertoires with fewer than 30,000 or more than 120,000 public chains were left out of co-occurrence clustering, as were four to six repertoires with anomalous nucleotide sharing. This is the immuneACCESS table as TCRdb keeps it, with only in-frame sequences that have V and J called. A part of the clones is gone; compared with another copy, unresolved V genes explain less than half, and the rest is unexplained. Clone size and the V and J calls come from that table; the DNA yielded D and trimming. The sample table on file contains around 100,000 clones. Around 3.5% of the sample belongs to the ten largest clones.

In total, approximately 700 healthy bone marrow donors made up the cohort. At the time of sampling, every cohort member was nominally healthy, though immune exposures that went unrecorded were likely present. The donor tested CMV seronegative, placing the donor among the 350 to 400 seronegative members of the cohort. A peripheral blood sample was provided by each donor, and peripheral blood mononuclear cells were used for TCR beta sequencing. The Qiagen DNeasy Blood Extraction Kit was used to extract genomic DNA from the blood cell samples. From the germline V gene, CDR1 is SNHLY and CDR2 is FYNNEI. From V the trimming removes 3 bases and from J it removes 5 bases, while the gene matches leave 3 bases of the junction unaccounted for. Reading from cysteine to phenylalanine, the CDR3 counts 13 amino acids. The sequence is cut down to CDR3 DNA, 39 bases in frame from base 1.

The source is a young man in good health and CMV-seronegative. Material for sequencing was PBMCs. This chain joins TRBV2 to TRBJ2-7; 8 of the junction bases match TRBD2. The CDR3 has the sequence CASSETSDHEQYF. The DNA reads as follows: TGTGCCAGCAGTGAGACTAGCGACCACGAGCAGTACTTC.